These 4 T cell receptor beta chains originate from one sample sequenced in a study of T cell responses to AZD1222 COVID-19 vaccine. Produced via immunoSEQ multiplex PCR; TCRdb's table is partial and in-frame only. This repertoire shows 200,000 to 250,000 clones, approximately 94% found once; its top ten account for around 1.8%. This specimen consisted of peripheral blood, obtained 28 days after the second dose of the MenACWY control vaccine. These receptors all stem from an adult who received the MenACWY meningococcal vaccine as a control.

The CDR3 bases are TGTGCCAGCAGCTTGGGTCTAGCGGGGGGGGCCGGGGAGCTGTTTTTT. Translated, it gives CASSLGLAGGAGELFF. V gene TRBV5-4 combines with J gene TRBJ2-2; 12 nucleotides agree with TRBD2. Germline assignment: CDR1 SGHNT and CDR2 YYREEE (reference sequence). J lost 6 bases, V lost 0 bases, and 3 bases had no gene match. The CDR3 extends over 16 amino acids.

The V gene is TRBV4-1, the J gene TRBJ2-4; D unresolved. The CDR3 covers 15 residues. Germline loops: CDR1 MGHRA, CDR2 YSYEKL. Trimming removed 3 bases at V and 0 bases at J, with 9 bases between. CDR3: CASSQPDLAKNIQYF. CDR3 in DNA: TGCGCCAGCAGCCAGCCCGATCTAGCCAAAAACATTCAGTACTTC.

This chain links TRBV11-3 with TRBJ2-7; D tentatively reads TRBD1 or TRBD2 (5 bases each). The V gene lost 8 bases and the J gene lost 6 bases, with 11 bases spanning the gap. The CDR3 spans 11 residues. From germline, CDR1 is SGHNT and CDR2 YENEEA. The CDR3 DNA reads TGTGCCAGCGAGAGGGGAGTCGAGCAGTACTTC. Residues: CASERGVEQYF.

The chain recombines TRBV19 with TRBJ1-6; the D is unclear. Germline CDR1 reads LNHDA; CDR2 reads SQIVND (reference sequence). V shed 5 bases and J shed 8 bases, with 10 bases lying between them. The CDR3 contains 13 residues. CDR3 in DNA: TGTGCCAGTAGTCAGTCGTGGGATTCACCCCTCCACTTT. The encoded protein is CASSQSWDSPLHF. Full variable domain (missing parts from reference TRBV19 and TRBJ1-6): DGGITQSPKYLFRKEGQNVTLSCEQNLNHDAMYWYRQDPGQGLRLIYYSQIVNDFQKGDIAEGYSVSREKKESFPLTVTSAQKNPTAFYLCASSQSWDSPLHFGNGTRLTVT.